Shown below are 18 T cell receptor beta chains from a single sample sequenced in a study of naive and memory T cell subsets. An equimolar mix of two oligonucleotides served as the beta constant-region primer for TRBC1 and TRBC2. The ligated cDNA underwent four PCR rounds using SP2 and nested alpha and beta constant-region primers. Each CDR3 protein gets one entry after TCRdb re-called the UMI-ligation and nested PCR reads with MiXCR. The profile shows tens of thousands of distinct CDR3 sequences, around 9% of them singletons. Material: naive CD8+ T cells from blood. Every receptor here comes from a human donor in good health.

This clonotype occurred many times. CDR3 in amino acids: CASSLWGQGAVAGNTIYF. CDR3 in DNA: TGTGCCAGCAGTTTATGGGGACAGGGGGCAGTCGCTGGAAACACCATATATTTT. V usage is TRBV27 and J usage is TRBJ1-3, with TRBD1 matching 12 bases. Unmatched junction bases numbered 6, after V lost 1 base and J lost 2 bases. The CDR3 covers 18 residues. Germline values: CDR1 MNHEY, CDR2 SMNVEV (reference sequence).

The chain is built from TRBV6-5 and TRBJ2-1; D is uncertain. The CDR3 loop spans 13 amino acids. Germline lookup yields CDR1 MNHEY and CDR2 SVGAGI. V lost 2 bases to trimming and J lost 8 bases, with 10 bases between them. The CDR3 protein is CASSYGPVDEQFF. The DNA for the CDR3 is TGTGCCAGCAGTTACGGACCCGTTGATGAGCAGTTCTTC.

In this sample, this clonotype turned up many times. This sequence joins TRBV19 and TRBJ2-1; no reliable D call. V was cut by 6 bases and J by 0 bases, with 6 bases left in between. There are 13 residues in the CDR3. Germline values: CDR1 LNHDA, CDR2 SQIVND (reference sequence). CDR3 sequence: CASRDSSYNEQFF. Written as DNA, the CDR3 is TGTGCCAGTAGAGATAGCTCCTACAATGAGCAGTTCTTC.

This clonotype was observed many times. This sequence joins TRBV27 and TRBJ2-7; 7 positions match TRBD1. This CDR3 has 14 residues. Germline CDR1 reads MNHEY; CDR2 reads SMNVEV (reference sequence). V lost 6 bases and J lost 5; bases outside the gene matches: 10. CDR3 protein: CASRSTGPLHEQYF. CDR3 sequence (DNA): TGTGCCAGCAGATCGACAGGGCCGCTGCACGAGCAGTACTTC.

This clonotype was found many times. The V and J genes are TRBV7-6 and TRBJ2-7; 9 bases are a match to TRBD2. The J segment lost 6 bases and the V segment lost 3 bases, leaving 9 bases of the junction unmatched. In germline, CDR1 is SGHVS, CDR2 FNYEAQ. The CDR3 covers 15 residues. The CDR3: CASSFSSGRGGEQYF. The CDR3 coding sequence is TGTGCCAGCAGCTTCAGTAGCGGGAGAGGGGGCGAGCAGTACTTC.

This clonotype was counted between two and nine times. The chain uses TRBV5-1 and TRBJ2-3, with D possibly being TRBD1 or TRBD2 (6 bases each). The CDR3 totals 15 residues. V was pared by 3 bases and J by 6 bases, with 17 bases between. Germline V gives CDR1 SGHRS, CDR2 YFSETQ. The DNA of the CDR3 is TGCGCCAGCAGCTCACAGGGCCCCGGGACTGATACGCAGTATTTT. This translates into CASSSQGPGTDTQYF.

This clonotype was picked up many times. The chain recombines TRBV28 with TRBJ2-6, with D possibly TRBD1 on 6 matching bases. Trimming removed 6 bases at V and 0 bases at J, with 12 bases between. CDR3 length: 16 residues. Germline V gene lookup returns CDR1 MDHEN and CDR2 SYDVKM. In DNA, the CDR3 is TGTGCCAGCAGCCCGGGACACCTCTCTGGGGCCAACGTCCTGACTTTC. Its protein is CASSPGHLSGANVLTF.

The chain has TRBV28 and TRBJ2-3, with D unclear. The germline V and J ends were trimmed by 5 bases and 0 bases, with 15 bases remaining between them. From germline, CDR1 is MDHEN and CDR2 SYDVKM. The CDR3 runs 16 residues. The CDR3 DNA sequence: TGTGCCAGCAGTGGATCTGCGGCCTATAGCACAGATACGCAGTATTTT. Its translation is CASSGSAAYSTDTQYF.

This clonotype was seen a handful of times. The chain uses TRBV20-1 and TRBJ2-7; 8 nucleotides align to TRBD2. This CDR3 is built from 15 residues. The ends lost 2 bases at V and 1 base at J; junction bases unmatched: 7. The germline gives CDR1 DFQATT, CDR2 SNEGSKA (reference sequence). CDR3 bases: TGCAGTGCTAGATCCGGGGGGGCTAAGTCCTACGAGCAGTACTTC. It translates to CSARSGGAKSYEQYF.

The sample holds many counts of this clonotype. The rearrangement uses TRBV20-1 and TRBJ2-1; 16 bases align to TRBD2. CDR1 DFQATT and CDR2 SNEGSKA come from the germline V gene (reference sequence). After removal of 0 bases from V and 7 bases from J, the junction contained 0 bases not matched to a gene. The CDR3 runs 15 residues. The CDR3 DNA is TGCAGTGCTAGAGAGGGACTAGCGGGGGGGAATGAGCAGTTCTTC. Protein: CSAREGLAGGNEQFF.

V is TRBV7-2 and J is TRBJ1-2, with 7 bases lining up with TRBD1. Germline CDR1 reads SGHTA; CDR2 reads FQGNSA. V lost 5 bases, J lost 4 bases, and 10 bases stayed unmatched. The CDR3 loop spans 15 amino acids. CDR3 protein: CASSQFRDSPYGYTF. The DNA for the CDR3 is TGTGCCAGCAGCCAATTCCGGGACAGTCCCTATGGCTACACCTTC.

This clonotype was counted a few times. The CDR3, as DNA: TGCAGTGCTAGGGACAGGAGGAACACTGAAGCTTTCTTT. Protein: CSARDRRNTEAFF. This chain uses TRBV20-1 with TRBJ1-1, with TRBD1 matching over 7 bases. V gave up 3 bases and J gave up 1 base; unmatched junction bases: 2. The CDR3 spans 13 residues. Germline V gene data show CDR1 as DFQATT and CDR2 as SNEGSKA (reference sequence).

The rearrangement links TRBV4-1 to TRBJ2-1; tentative D call: TRBD2 (7 bases). V gave up 4 bases and J gave up 8 bases, with 21 bases separating them. Per germline, CDR1 MGHRA and CDR2 YSYEKL. CDR3 length: 16 amino acids. CDR3 sequence reads: CASSLLAAGAGDEQFF. The CDR3 DNA follows: TGCGCCAGCAGCCTTCTAGCGGCGGGTGCAGGGGATGAGCAGTTCTTC.

The chain recombines TRBV27 with TRBJ1-6; D possibly corresponds to TRBD1 (5 bases). V was cut by 3 bases and J by 9 bases, with 6 bases left in between. Germline V gives CDR1 MNHEY, CDR2 SMNVEV (reference sequence). The CDR3 is made up of 12 amino acids. The CDR3 reads CASSLGGSPLHF. The CDR3 DNA reads TGTGCCAGCAGTTTGGGGGGTTCACCCCTCCACTTT.

The J gene is TRBJ1-4, the V gene TRBV7-9; D is uncertain. V lost 0 bases to trimming and J lost 6 bases, with 14 bases between them. Germline CDR1 SEHNR, CDR2 FQNEAQ (reference sequence). This CDR3 comprises 16 residues. The DNA of the CDR3 is TGTGCCAGCAGCTTAGCTACCCGGGGTTTGGATGAAAAACTGTTTTTT. This gives the protein CASSLATRGLDEKLFF.

This clonotype has at least ten counts. This chain joins TRBV16 and TRBJ2-7, with 7 bases that match TRBD1. Per the germline V gene, CDR1 is KGHSY and CDR2 is FQNENV. The V and J ends lost 5 bases and 6 bases, in that order; junction bases with no gene match: 13. This CDR3 has 15 residues. The CDR3: CASSNTGDTVSEQYF. CDR3 nucleotide sequence: TGTGCCAGCAGCAACACAGGGGATACTGTATCCGAGCAGTACTTC.

This clonotype was picked up a small number of times. The chain is built from TRBV27 and TRBJ1-2; TRBD1 aligns across 9 bases. This CDR3 is built from 14 residues. Germline V gene data show CDR1 as MNHEY and CDR2 as SMNVEV (reference sequence). The V and J ends lost 6 bases and 0 bases, in that order; junction bases with no gene match: 2. The CDR3 bases are TGTGCCAGCAGAAACAGGGGGCCTAACTATGGCTACACCTTC. Residues: CASRNRGPNYGYTF.

Only a few counts were recorded for this clonotype. The chain joins TRBV7-9 to TRBJ2-1; weak D call: TRBD1 (5 bases). Trimming cost V 5 bases and J 5 bases, with 7 bases left between them. Germline V gives CDR1 SEHNR, CDR2 FQNEAQ (reference sequence). There are 12 residues in the CDR3. CDR3: CASSIGDNEQFF. In DNA, the CDR3 is TGTGCCAGCAGCATAGGGGACAATGAGCAGTTCTTC.